A single sample gave rise to the 11 T cell receptor beta chains below, sequenced in a study of Graves' ophthalmopathy and Graves' hyperthyroidism. Scientists amplified the TCR beta CDR3 regions from RNA transcripts. RT-PCR with HTBI primers came first, then second-round multiplex PCR. Each CDR3 protein gets one entry after TCRdb re-called the multiplex PCR reads with MiXCR. The sample has some 210,000 distinct CDR3 sequences; 29% are singletons. Source material: peripheral blood. These receptors came from a man aged 45 to 65 with Graves' ophthalmopathy.

This clonotype occurred many times. The J gene is TRBJ2-7, the V gene TRBV15; TRBD1 matches at 8 bases. After removal of 0 bases from V and 5 bases from J, the junction contained 3 bases not matched to a gene. This CDR3 region has 14 residues. CDR1 is LNHNV, CDR2 YYDKDF, per germline (reference sequence). This CDR3 is CATSREGQVHEQYF. The CDR3 nucleotides are TGTGCCACCAGCAGAGAGGGACAGGTCCACGAGCAGTACTTC.

The J gene is TRBJ1-5, the V gene TRBV12-3 or TRBV12-4; TRBD1 is a possible D gene (6 bases). V lost 5 bases, J lost 6 bases, and 14 bases lay in between. The CDR3 spans 14 residues. The CDR3 nucleotides are TGTGCCAGCAGTCGTGAAGGGGGTGGTCAGCCCCAGCATTTT. As protein: CASSREGGGQPQHF.

The rearrangement joins TRBV6-2 or TRBV6-3 to TRBJ2-5; D gene ambiguous. In germline, CDR1 is MNHEY, CDR2 SVGEGT. The CDR3 loop spans 12 amino acids. V was cut by 7 bases and J by 7 bases, with 13 bases left in between. CDR3 protein: CASKVQAGTQYF. Here the CDR3 DNA reads TGTGCCAGCAAGGTCCAGGCTGGGACCCAGTACTTC.

This clonotype was counted at least ten times. The rearrangement joins TRBV6-5 to TRBJ2-7; 10 bases match TRBD2. Germline trimming cut 2 bases from V and 5 bases from J; bases unmatched to any gene: 9. CDR1 is MNHEY, CDR2 SVGAGI, per germline. The CDR3 sequence is 16 residues long. Written as DNA, the CDR3 is TGTGCCAGCAGTTACCTCTTTAGCGGGAGGAACAACGAGCAGTACTTC. As protein: CASSYLFSGRNNEQYF.

The V call is TRBV6-2 or TRBV6-3, the J call TRBJ1-2; 9 bases map to TRBD1. Germline loops: CDR1 MNHEY, CDR2 SVGEGT. V lost 4 bases to trimming and J lost 5 bases; unmatched junction nucleotides: 5. CDR3 length equals 14 residues. The CDR3 is CASSSGTGPYGYTF. As DNA, the CDR3 is TGTGCCAGCAGTTCCGGGACAGGGCCGTATGGCTACACCTTC.

About this clonotype: The junction shows a germline mismatch at one end, possibly a read error. V and J are TRBV6-1 and TRBJ1-1, with TRBD1 identical over 10 bases. The CDR3 totals 15 residues. Per germline, CDR1 MNHNS and CDR2 SASEGT. Written as DNA, the CDR3 is TGTGCCAGCACCGGACAGGGGGGCCCGAACACTGAAGCCTTCTTT. The encoded protein is CASTGQGGPNTEAFF.

The V call is TRBV28, the J call TRBJ2-5, with TRBD1 identical over 7 bases. Germline-derived CDR1 and CDR2 are MDHEN and SYDVKM. With 5 bases clipped from V and 4 bases from J, the junction kept 13 bases outside the gene matches. The CDR3 totals 16 residues. CDR3 loop: CASSAMDRSNRETQYF. CDR3 bases: TGTGCCAGCAGTGCTATGGACAGGTCCAACAGAGAGACCCAGTACTTC.

At least ten counts were recorded for this clonotype. The junction and the germline gene differ at one end; a read error may be behind it. V is TRBV2 and J is TRBJ2-5; D may be TRBD2 (6 bases). Germline CDR1 is SNHLY and CDR2 is FYNNEI. This CDR3 comprises 12 residues. The CDR3 sequence is CASSEDGGAPSF. CDR3 nucleotide sequence: TGTGCCAGCAGTGAAGACGGGGGAGCCCCAAGCTTC. Supplemented by reference TRBV2 and TRBJ2-5, the full variable domain reads EPEVTQTPSHQVTQMGQEVILRCVPISNHLYFYWYRQILGQKVEFLVSFYNNEISEKSEIFDDQFSVERPDGSNFTLKIRSTKLEDSAMYFCASSEDGGAPSFGPGTRLLVL.

This clonotype was observed many times. This chain links TRBV6-2 or TRBV6-3 with TRBJ1-3, with D perhaps TRBD1 (5 bases). The CDR3 is 18 amino acids. Trimming stripped 2 bases from V and 0 bases from J, with 17 bases between. The germline V gene has CDR1 MNHEY and CDR2 SVGEGT. CDR3 sequence (DNA): TGTGCCAGCAGTTACCGAAGGGGCGGAACTCTCTCTGGAAACACCATATATTTT. Translation: CASSYRRGGTLSGNTIYF.

The chain joins TRBV6-2 or TRBV6-3 to TRBJ1-5, with TRBD1 matching 9 bases. V dropped 10 bases and J dropped 7; count of bases not matched to a gene: 5. The CDR3 totals 12 residues. Germline V CDR1 and CDR2: MNHEY, SVGEGT. For the CDR3, the DNA is TGTGCCACCGGGGGACAGGGCCAGCCCCAGCATTTT. This sequence encodes CATGGQGQPQHF.

The table lists this clonotype with many counts. V gene TRBV27 combines with J gene TRBJ1-2; D is uncertain. Trimming cost V 5 bases and J 11 bases, with 18 bases left between them. Germline V gene lookup returns CDR1 MNHEY and CDR2 SMNVEV (reference sequence). The CDR3 has 13 residues. The CDR3 DNA reads TGTGCCAGCAGTCCCCTAGTGGCCGTGCATTACACCTTC. Encoded protein: CASSPLVAVHYTF.